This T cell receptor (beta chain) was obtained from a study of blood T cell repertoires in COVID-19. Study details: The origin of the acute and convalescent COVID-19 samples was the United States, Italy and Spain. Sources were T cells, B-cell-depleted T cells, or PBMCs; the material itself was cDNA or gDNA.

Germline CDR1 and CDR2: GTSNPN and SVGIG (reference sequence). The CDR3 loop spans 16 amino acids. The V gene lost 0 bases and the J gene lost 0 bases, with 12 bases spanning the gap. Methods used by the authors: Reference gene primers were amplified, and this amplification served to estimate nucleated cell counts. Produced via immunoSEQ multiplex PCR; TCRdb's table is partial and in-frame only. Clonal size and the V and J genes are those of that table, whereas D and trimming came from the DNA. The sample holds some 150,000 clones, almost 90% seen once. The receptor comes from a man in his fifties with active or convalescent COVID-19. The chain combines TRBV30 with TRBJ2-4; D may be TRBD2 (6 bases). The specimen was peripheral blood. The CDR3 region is CAWSVSRGLAKNIQYF. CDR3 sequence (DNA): TGTGCCTGGAGTGTTAGTAGGGGACTAGCCAAAAACATTCAGTACTTC.